The 7 T cell receptor beta chains below were found in one sample sequenced in a study of CD8 T cells in Susac syndrome. It was with random hexamers that about 0.45 to 1 ug RNA was reverse transcribed. TCRdb analysed the immunoSEQ multiplex PCR reads with MiXCR anew, one entry per CDR3 protein. Seen here are more than 100,000 distinct CDR3 sequences, around 80% observed once, and the top ten hold 0.45% to 0.65%. Input material: CD8+ T cells from PBMCs. The origin of the receptors is a human donor with multiple sclerosis.

The chain combines TRBV12-3 or TRBV12-4 with TRBJ2-1; tentatively, D is TRBD1 or TRBD2 (5 bases each). V was pared by 7 bases and J by 4 bases, with 17 bases between. CDR3 length equals 15 residues. The chain's CDR3 is CASTPTWDLYNEQFF. In nucleotides, the CDR3 is TGTGCCAGCACCCCTACTTGGGACCTTTACAATGAGCAGTTCTTC.

The chain joins TRBV3-1 to TRBJ1-2; 9 nucleotides agree with TRBD1. Germline loops: CDR1 LGHDT, CDR2 YNNKEL (reference sequence). J gave up 4 bases and V 4 bases, and 10 bases lay outside the gene matches. This CDR3 comprises 16 residues. The DNA for the CDR3 is TGTGCCAGCAGCCCGGACAGGGGTGGGGGACTCTATGGCTACACCTTC. Translation: CASSPDRGGGLYGYTF. Full variable domain (missing parts from reference TRBV3-1 and TRBJ1-2): DTAVSQTPKYLVTQMGNDKSIKCEQNLGHDTMYWYKQDSKKFLKIMFSYNNKELIINETVPNRFSPKSPDKAHLNLHINSLELGDSAVYFCASSPDRGGGLYGYTFGSGTRLTVV.

As DNA, the CDR3 is TGTGCCAGCAGCCAAGAAGGGGGGGGAACTAATGAAAAACTGTTTTTT. Protein sequence: CASSQEGGGTNEKLFF. This sequence joins TRBV3-1 and TRBJ1-4; possibly TRBD1 for D (6 bases). V was shortened by 0 bases and J by 1 base, with 9 bases between the two germline ends. Germline V gene sequence: CDR1 LGHDT, CDR2 YNNKEL (reference sequence). This CDR3 has 16 amino acids.

The chain links TRBV5-1 to TRBJ2-2, with D possibly matching TRBD1 (6 bases). Trimming removed 1 base at V and 5 bases at J, with 9 bases between. Germline V gives CDR1 SGHRS, CDR2 YFSETQ. This CDR3 has 14 residues. CDR3 sequence: CASSLTTGTGELFF. Here the CDR3 DNA reads TGCGCCAGCAGCTTGACAACAGGGACCGGGGAGCTGTTTTTT.

The chain joins TRBV19 to TRBJ1-1; TRBD1 matches at 9 bases. The ends lost 5 bases at V and 8 bases at J; junction bases unmatched: 9. This CDR3 spans 14 amino acids. CDR1 is LNHDA and CDR2 is SQIVND in the germline V gene (reference sequence). CDR3 amino acids: CASSPLTGGIEAFF. In DNA, the CDR3 is TGTGCCAGTAGTCCTCTTACAGGGGGCATCGAAGCTTTCTTT. Full variable domain (missing parts from reference TRBV19 and TRBJ1-1): DGGITQSPKYLFRKEGQNVTLSCEQNLNHDAMYWYRQDPGQGLRLIYYSQIVNDFQKGDIAEGYSVSREKKESFPLTVTSAQKNPTAFYLCASSPLTGGIEAFFGQGTRLTVV.

This clonotype is a singleton in its sample. The chain has TRBV10-3 and TRBJ1-1; unclear D gene. V gave up 0 bases and J gave up 1 base, with 9 bases separating them. Per germline, CDR1 ENHRY and CDR2 SYGVKD. This CDR3 has 15 amino acids. CDR3 in DNA: TGTGCCATCAGTGAGTCGACGGCTAAGAACACTGAAGCTTTCTTT. Its protein is CAISESTAKNTEAFF.

This clonotype has a single count. The chain couples TRBV12-3 or TRBV12-4 to TRBJ2-3, with unresolved D. Trimming cost V 0 bases and J 0 bases, with 10 bases left between them. The CDR3 consists of 16 residues. DNA for the CDR3: TGTGCCAGCAGTTTAGCGGGATTACCTAGCACAGATACGCAGTATTTT. Its protein product is CASSLAGLPSTDTQYF.